There are a few counts of the clone carrying this T cell receptor (beta chain). The target antigen is unknown. The CDR3 extends over 17 amino acids. V lost 0 bases, J lost 5 bases, and 11 bases stayed unmatched. Germline-derived CDR1 and CDR2 are LGHNA and YSLEER. This specimen comes from a study of response to subunit inactivated influenza vaccine. Study conclusions and caveats: Authors suggested that a seasonal influenza vaccination recruits few new T cells each time.

TCRdb itself ran the RT-PCR reads through MiXCR, one entry per CDR3 protein. The sample records 650,000 to 850,000 distinct CDR3 sequences, 11% to 15% being singletons. The rearrangement uses TRBV4-3 and TRBJ2-7; 9 bases map to TRBD1. This receptor was taken from a man aged 45-65 years who received an inactivated influenza vaccine. Here the sequenced sample was PBMCs from blood, taken approximately 15 days before vaccination. CDR3 in DNA: TGCGCCAGCAGCCAAGACTATTGGGGACAGGGCAACCACGAGCAGTACTTC. It codes for CASSQDYWGQGNHEQYF.